This T cell receptor beta chain was recovered during a study of OX40 agonist ivuxolimab in advanced cancers. As for the study in general: Cohort: 75% to 90% men, mean age around 60, aged about 20 to 80. Checkpoint inhibitors had been given previously to approximately 40% of patients.

Sequenced by immunoSEQ multiplex PCR; TCRdb stores in-frame clones only, minus some. The sample records about 70,000 clones, roughly 86% being singletons. V was trimmed by 5 bases and J by 4 bases, leaving 11 bases between them. CDR3 length: 13 amino acids. CDR1 SGHNT and CDR2 YENEEA come from the germline V gene. The V call is TRBV11-3, the J call TRBJ1-1; D call uncertain. The sequences come from CD4+ or CD8+ T cells sorted from blood, collected in a trial of the OX40 agonist ivuxolimab. The TCR originated in an adult with an advanced solid tumor such as melanoma, head and neck, liver or kidney cancer. The CDR3 bases are TGTGCCAGCAGCCACTCAGATGGCACTGAAGCTTTCTTT. Protein sequence: CASSHSDGTEAFF.